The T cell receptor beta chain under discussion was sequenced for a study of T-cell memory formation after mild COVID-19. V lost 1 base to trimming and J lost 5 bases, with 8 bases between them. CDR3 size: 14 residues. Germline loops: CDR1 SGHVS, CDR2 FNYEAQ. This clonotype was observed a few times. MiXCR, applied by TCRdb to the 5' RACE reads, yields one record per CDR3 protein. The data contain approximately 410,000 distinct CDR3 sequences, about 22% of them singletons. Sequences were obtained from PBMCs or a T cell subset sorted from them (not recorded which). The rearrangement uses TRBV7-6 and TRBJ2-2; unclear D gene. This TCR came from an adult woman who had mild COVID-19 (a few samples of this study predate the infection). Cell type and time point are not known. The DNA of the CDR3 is TGTGCCAGCAGCTTAGAACAGTTTACCGGGGAGCTGTTTTTT. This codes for CASSLEQFTGELFF.